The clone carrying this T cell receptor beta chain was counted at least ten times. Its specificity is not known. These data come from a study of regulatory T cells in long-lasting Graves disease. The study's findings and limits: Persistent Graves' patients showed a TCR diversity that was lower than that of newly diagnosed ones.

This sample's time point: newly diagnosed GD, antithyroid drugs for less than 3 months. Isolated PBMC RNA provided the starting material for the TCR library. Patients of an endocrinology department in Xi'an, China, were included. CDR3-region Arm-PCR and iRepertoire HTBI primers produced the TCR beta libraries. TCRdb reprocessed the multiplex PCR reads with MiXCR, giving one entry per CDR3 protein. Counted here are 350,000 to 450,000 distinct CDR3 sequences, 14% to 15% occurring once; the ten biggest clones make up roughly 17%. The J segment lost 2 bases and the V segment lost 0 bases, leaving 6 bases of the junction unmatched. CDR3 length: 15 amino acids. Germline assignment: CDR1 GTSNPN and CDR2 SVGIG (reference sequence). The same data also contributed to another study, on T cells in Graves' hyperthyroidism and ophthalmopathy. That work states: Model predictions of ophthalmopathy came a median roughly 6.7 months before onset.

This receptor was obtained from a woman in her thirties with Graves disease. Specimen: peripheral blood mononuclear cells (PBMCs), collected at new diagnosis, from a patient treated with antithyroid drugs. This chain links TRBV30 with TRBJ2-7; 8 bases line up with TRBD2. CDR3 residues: CAWSVQTGGPYEQYF. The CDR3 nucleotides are TGTGCCTGGAGTGTACAAACGGGAGGGCCCTACGAGCAGTACTTC.